The following is a T cell receptor beta chain sequence with its context. Its antigen is currently unknown. The sample originates from a study of memory CD4+ T cells and cytomegalovirus serostatus. As for the study in general: Donors were healthy Belgian adults, 9 or 10 CMV seropositive and around 23 seronegative.

Single viable CD3+CD4+CD8-CD45RO+ cells were sorted as the memory CD4+ T cells. Donors' CMV status reflects serum IgG against pp150, pp28, p38, p52. CD4+ T cells were isolated by positive magnetic selection. CDR1 is SNHLY, CDR2 FYNNEI, per germline. Trimming took 5 bases from V and 7 from J; bases not matched to a gene: 3. The CDR3 is 12 residues long. Only in-frame clones appear in the TCRdb table, and some are missing; sequencing was by immunoSEQ multiplex PCR. Of some 59,000 clones in the sample, 75% to 85% were seen once. General study results and limits: CMV serostatus prediction reached median AUC about 0.96, or 0.93 with US-trained model.

The sequence derives from an adult in good health and CMV-seronegative. The specimen sequenced was memory CD4+ T cells from blood. The rearrangement uses TRBV2 and TRBJ1-2; 8 bases agree with TRBD1. CDR3 DNA: TGTGCCAGCAGTCCTCAGGGGGCTGGCTACACCTTC. It codes for CASSPQGAGYTF.